This T cell receptor beta chain is drawn from a study of early T cells in non-severe SARS-CoV-2 infection. The overall study: Sequencing of bulk RNA from unsorted whole blood was done, without chain pairing.

Only a few counts were recorded for this clonotype. CDR1 SGHAT and CDR2 FQNNGV come from the germline V gene. V was trimmed by 1 base and J by 8 bases, leaving 8 bases between them. This CDR3 has 12 residues. The TCR library protocol was used to attach unique molecular identifiers. These identifiers were attached to individual cDNA molecules. TCRdb reprocessed the 5' RACE reads with MiXCR, giving one entry per CDR3 protein. The sample carries around 57,000 distinct CDR3 sequences, more than 10% recorded once. Sequenced sample: whole blood. The rearrangement uses TRBV11-2 and TRBJ1-1, with no clear D. This TCR came from an adult who was a healthcare worker with PCR-confirmed SARS-CoV-2 infection or an uninfected control (not recorded which). The CDR3 DNA is TGTGCCAGCAGCTTAGGGCCGGGGGAAGCTTTCTTT. It specifies CASSLGPGEAFF.